The present TCR beta chain was sequenced within a study of cytomegalovirus exposure and HLA in healthy donors. Germline V gene data show CDR1 as LGHNA and CDR2 as YSLEER. Deletions cut 0 bases from V and 5 bases from J, with 13 bases between. The CDR3 is 15 residues long. The sample holds a few counts of this clone. Its antigen is as yet unknown. 60 Vbeta and 13 Jbeta primers were used in PCR. The protocol was immunoSEQ multiplex PCR, while the TCRdb copy is restricted to in-frame clones and leaves out a portion. This sample yields 130,000 to 150,000 clones, of which about 80% are seen a single time; roughly 4.7% belongs to the top ten. Study findings and constraints: In vitro, a few CMV-associated chains proved specific for CMV antigens. Using the classifier, cytomegalovirus status was reportedly diagnosed with high specificity and sensitivity. Upon later analysis, HLA-associated TCR beta chains proved more clonally expanded than other, equally common chains. In a later analysis, several top co-occurrence clusters appeared linked to parvovirus B19, influenza, CMV and Epstein-Barr virus.

The sequence derives from a male donor in good health and CMV-seronegative. Sequenced sample: PBMCs. The V and J genes are TRBV4-3 and TRBJ1-1, with D possibly matching TRBD1 (5 bases). CDR3 residues: CASSQDRGLRTEAFF. CDR3 in DNA: TGCGCCAGCAGCCAAGATAGGGGATTGCGGACTGAAGCTTTCTTT.